The entry that follows covers one TCR beta chain sequence. There is no known antigen for this receptor. No quality values exist for individual bases; no much larger clone is one base distant. This sample was taken from a study of T cells after yellow fever vaccination (dated by TCRdb to between 2019 and 2020). For context, the study as a whole: The SMART-Seq v4 Ultra Low Input RNA kit was used to prepare libraries from fractions with low cell numbers. Two healthy male donors, one aged 18 to 29 and one aged 30 to 40 years, were included in the cohort. Blood samples were taken at several timepoints before and after primary and secondary immunization, and bulk PBMC replicates and cell subsets were isolated. To track T-cell clones before and after primary and booster YFV17D yellow fever vaccination, bulk TCR alpha and beta repertoires were sequenced longitudinally.

Interpreted using the paper, the treatment or condition label stands for: live attenuated yellow fever vaccine strain. At every blood-draw timepoint, two biological replicates of bulk PBMCs were collected. PBMCs were isolated from peripheral blood using a standard Ficoll-Paque protocol. TriZol was used to extract RNA from bulk PBMCs, from CD4 and CD8 fractions, and from dextramer-positive and dextramer-negative fractions. The research as a whole found: After the booster, most clones that had expanded after primary vaccination were detected again (around 95% of CD4 and around nine tenths of CD8), suggesting broad maintenance of memory. A small fraction of clonotypes showed up in both the CD4 and CD8 compartments, probably as a result of convergent recombination. Because only a couple of donors were included in the study, the extent to which the findings can be generalized is limited. The secondary T-cell response was weaker than the primary response but faster, peaking on day 5 instead of day 15. FACS-sorted repertoires could contain abundant contaminating clonotypes from the bulk population, so computational filtering was required.

Deletion took 4 bases off V and 1 base off J, with a span of 13 bases between the germline ends. Taken from cysteine to phenylalanine, the CDR3 has 15 residues. CDR3 DNA only is kept here, 45 bases in frame from base 1. According to the germline V gene (reference sequence), CDR1 reads LNHDA and CDR2 reads SQIVND. The sample was run on an Illumina NovaSeq 6000. TCR cDNA was made using 5'RACE template switching, a step that added a universal primer site and unique molecular identifiers. Priming of cDNA synthesis was performed from both the TCR alpha and TCR beta constant segments. Library amplification used two PCR steps, and the second PCR step added sample barcodes and sequencing adapters. Sequencing of the libraries was done on either Illumina HiSeq 2500 (2x100 bp) or NovaSeq (2x150 bp). From the authors' description of their analysis: MIGEC was used to demultiplex reads and collapse the reads into UMI consensus sequences, and MiXCR was used for V(D)J alignment. Vaccine-responding clonotypes were defined with edgeR using replicate PBMC samples, requiring FDR below 0.01 and a log2 fold change above 5 up to day 15. CD4 or CD8 identity was assigned to each bulk clonotype according to whether the clonotype was present at higher abundance in the sequenced CD4 repertoire or the sequenced CD8 repertoire. TCRdb's own reprocessing of the public reads used fastp at Q25 and MiXCR and kept productive beta chains. Rows with one shared CDR3 protein collapse into an entry with the most common genes and DNA. TCRdb's processing, not the authors', yielded these V and J calls. The table for this sample lists a few hundred thousand distinct CDR3 sequences; around 4.4% of them were counted only once. Roughly a fifth of the sample belongs to the ten largest clones.

This specimen was PBMCs, taken 15 days after the yellow fever booster vaccination. The rearranged chain carries TRBV19 and TRBJ2-5, with a weak D call of TRBD1 (6 bases match). The TCR originated in a man aged 18 to 30 who received the YFV17D yellow fever vaccine. For the CDR3, the sequence is CASSKTGTPQETQYF. Read as DNA, the sequence is TGTGCCAGTAGTAAAACCGGGACACCCCAAGAGACCCAGTACTTC.